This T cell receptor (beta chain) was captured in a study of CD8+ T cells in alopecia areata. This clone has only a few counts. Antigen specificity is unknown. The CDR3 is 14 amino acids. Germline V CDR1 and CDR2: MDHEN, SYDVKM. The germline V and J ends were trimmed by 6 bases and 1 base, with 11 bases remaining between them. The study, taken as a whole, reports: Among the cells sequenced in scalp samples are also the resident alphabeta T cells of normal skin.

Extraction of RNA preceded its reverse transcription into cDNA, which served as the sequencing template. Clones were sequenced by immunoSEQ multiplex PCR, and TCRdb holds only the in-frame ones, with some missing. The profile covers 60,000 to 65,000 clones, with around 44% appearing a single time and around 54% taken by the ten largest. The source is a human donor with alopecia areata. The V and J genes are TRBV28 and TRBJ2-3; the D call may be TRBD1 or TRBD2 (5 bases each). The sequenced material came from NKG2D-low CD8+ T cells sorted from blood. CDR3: CASRPSRGTDTQYF. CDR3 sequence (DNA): TGTGCCAGCAGGCCTAGCAGGGGCACAGATACGCAGTATTTT.